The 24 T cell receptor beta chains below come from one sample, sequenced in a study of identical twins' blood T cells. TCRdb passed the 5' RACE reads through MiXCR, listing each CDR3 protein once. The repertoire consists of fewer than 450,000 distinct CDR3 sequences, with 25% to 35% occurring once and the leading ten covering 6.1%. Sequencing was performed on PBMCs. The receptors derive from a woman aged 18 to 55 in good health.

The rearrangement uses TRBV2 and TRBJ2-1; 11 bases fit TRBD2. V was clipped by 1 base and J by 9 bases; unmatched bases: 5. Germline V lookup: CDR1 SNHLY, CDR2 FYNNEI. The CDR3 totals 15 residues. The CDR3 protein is CASSEEILAGVEQFF. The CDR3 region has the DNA TGTGCCAGCAGTGAAGAGATACTAGCGGGAGTTGAGCAGTTCTTC.

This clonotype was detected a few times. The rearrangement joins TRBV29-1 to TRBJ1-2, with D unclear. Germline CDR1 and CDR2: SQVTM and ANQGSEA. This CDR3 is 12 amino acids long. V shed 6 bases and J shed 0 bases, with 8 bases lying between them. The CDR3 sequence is CSVGTPNYGYTF. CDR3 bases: TGCAGCGTCGGAACTCCTAACTATGGCTACACCTTC.

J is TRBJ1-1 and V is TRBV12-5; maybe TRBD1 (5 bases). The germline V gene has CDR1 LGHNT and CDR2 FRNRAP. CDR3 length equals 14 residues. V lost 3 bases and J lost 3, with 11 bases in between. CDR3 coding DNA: TGTGCTAGTGGTTTTGGGGGAGAGCACACTGAAGCTTTCTTT. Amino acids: CASGFGGEHTEAFF.

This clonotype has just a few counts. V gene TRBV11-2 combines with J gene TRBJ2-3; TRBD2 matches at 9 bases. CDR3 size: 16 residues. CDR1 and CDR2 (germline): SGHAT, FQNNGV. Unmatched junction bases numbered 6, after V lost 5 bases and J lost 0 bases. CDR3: CASSPWTSASTDTQYF. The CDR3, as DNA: TGTGCCAGCAGCCCGTGGACTAGCGCCAGCACAGATACGCAGTATTTT.

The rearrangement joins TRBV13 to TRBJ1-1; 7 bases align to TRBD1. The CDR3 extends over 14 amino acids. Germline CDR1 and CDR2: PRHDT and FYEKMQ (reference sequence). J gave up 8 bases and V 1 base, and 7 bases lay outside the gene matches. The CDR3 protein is CASSLAWDSPEAFF. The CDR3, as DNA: TGTGCCAGCAGCTTAGCGTGGGACAGTCCCGAAGCTTTCTTT. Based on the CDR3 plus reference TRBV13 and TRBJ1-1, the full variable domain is AAGVIQSPRHLIKEKRETATLKCYPIPRHDTVYWYQQGPGQDPQFLISFYEKMQSDKGSIPDRFSAQQFSDYHSELNMSSLELGDSALYFCASSLAWDSPEAFFGQGTRLTVV.

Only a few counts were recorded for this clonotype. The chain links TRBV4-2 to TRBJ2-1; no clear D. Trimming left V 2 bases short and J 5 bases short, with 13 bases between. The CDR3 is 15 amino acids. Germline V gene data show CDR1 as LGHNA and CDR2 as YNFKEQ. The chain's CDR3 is CASSQRREAHNEQFF. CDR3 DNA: TGTGCCAGCAGCCAACGGCGAGAGGCCCACAATGAGCAGTTCTTC.

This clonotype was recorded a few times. The CDR3 sequence: CASSSTGRRVNEQFF. The CDR3 region has the DNA TGTGCCAGCAGCTCGACAGGACGTAGGGTAAATGAGCAGTTCTTC. The chain is built from TRBV11-2 and TRBJ2-1, with D perhaps matching TRBD1 (6 bases). This CDR3 spans 15 amino acids. Germline values: CDR1 SGHAT, CDR2 FQNNGV. The V and J ends lost 4 bases and 7 bases respectively, with 17 bases between them.

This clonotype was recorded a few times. CDR3 residues: CAWNSGGYYNEQFF. The CDR3 coding sequence is TGTGCCTGGAATAGCGGGGGGTATTACAATGAGCAGTTCTTC. This sequence joins TRBV30 and TRBJ2-1, with 10 bases identical to TRBD2. The CDR3 spans 14 residues. Germline values: CDR1 GTSNPN, CDR2 SVGIG (reference sequence). V shed 4 bases, J shed 4 bases, and the junction held 4 bases outside the gene matches.

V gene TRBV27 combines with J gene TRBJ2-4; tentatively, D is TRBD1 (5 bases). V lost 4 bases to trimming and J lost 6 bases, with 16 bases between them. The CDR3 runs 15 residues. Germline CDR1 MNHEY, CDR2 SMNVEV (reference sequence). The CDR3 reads CASSSLPDRTNIQYF. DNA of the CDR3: TGTGCCAGCAGTTCCCTGCCCGACAGAACAAACATTCAGTACTTC.

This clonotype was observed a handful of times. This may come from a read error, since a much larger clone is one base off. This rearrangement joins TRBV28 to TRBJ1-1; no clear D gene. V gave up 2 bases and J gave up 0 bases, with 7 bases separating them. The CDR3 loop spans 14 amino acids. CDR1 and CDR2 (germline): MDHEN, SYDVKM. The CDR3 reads CASSLGCLNTEAFF. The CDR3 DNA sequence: TGTGCCAGCAGTTTAGGCTGTTTGAACACTGAAGCTTTCTTT. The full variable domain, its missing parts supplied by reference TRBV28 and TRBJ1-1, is DVKVTQSSRYLVKRTGEKVFLECVQDMDHENMFWYRQDPGLGLRLIYFSYDVKMKEKGDIPEGYSVSREKKERFSLILESASTNQTSMYLCASSLGCLNTEAFFGQGTRLTVV.

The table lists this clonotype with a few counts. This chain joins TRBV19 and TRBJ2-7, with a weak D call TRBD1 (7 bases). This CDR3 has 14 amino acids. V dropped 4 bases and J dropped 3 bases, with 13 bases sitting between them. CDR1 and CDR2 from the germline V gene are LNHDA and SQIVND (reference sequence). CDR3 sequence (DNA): TGTGCCAGTAGTAGGAGGGACAGCTTCTACGAGCAGTACTTC. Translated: CASSRRDSFYEQYF.

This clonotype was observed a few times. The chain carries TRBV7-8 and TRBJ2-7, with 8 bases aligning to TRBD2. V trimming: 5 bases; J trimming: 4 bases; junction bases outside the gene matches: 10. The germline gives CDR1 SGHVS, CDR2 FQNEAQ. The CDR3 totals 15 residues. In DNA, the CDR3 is TGTGCCAGCAGCCCATTAGGCGGGGGGAGGTACGAGCAGTACTTC. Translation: CASSPLGGGRYEQYF.

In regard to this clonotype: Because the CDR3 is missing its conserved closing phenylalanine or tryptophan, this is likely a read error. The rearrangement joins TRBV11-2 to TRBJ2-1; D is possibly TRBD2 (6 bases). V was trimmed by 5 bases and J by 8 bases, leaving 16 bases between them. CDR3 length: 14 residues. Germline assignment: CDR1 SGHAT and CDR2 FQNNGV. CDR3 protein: CASSPHPRDYEQFL. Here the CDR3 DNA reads TGTGCCAGCAGCCCCCACCCCAGGGACTATGAGCAGTTCTTA.

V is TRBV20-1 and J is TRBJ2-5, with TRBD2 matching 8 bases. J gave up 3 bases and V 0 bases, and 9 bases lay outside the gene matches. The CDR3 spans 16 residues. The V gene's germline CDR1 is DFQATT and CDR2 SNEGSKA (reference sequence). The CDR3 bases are TGCAGTGCTAGAGATCGGGGACTAGAGTTGGAAGAGACCCAGTACTTC. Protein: CSARDRGLELEETQYF.

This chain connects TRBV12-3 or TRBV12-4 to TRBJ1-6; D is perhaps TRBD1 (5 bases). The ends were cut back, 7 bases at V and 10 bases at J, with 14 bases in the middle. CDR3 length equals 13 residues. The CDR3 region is CASTVAGDSPLHF. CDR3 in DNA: TGTGCCAGCACCGTTGCGGGGGACTCACCCCTCCACTTT.

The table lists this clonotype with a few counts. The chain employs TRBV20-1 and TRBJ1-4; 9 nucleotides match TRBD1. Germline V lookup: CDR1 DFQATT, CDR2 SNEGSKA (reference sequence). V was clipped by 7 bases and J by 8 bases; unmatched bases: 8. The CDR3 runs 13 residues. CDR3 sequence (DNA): TGCAGTGTTCGAGGACAGGGGAACGAAAAACTGTTTTTT. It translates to CSVRGQGNEKLFF.

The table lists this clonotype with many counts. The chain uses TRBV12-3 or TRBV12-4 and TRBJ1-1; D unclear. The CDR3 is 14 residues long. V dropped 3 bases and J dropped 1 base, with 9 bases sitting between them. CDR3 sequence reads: CASSLRLENTEAFF. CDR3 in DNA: TGTGCCAGCAGTTTGAGGTTGGAGAACACTGAAGCTTTCTTT.

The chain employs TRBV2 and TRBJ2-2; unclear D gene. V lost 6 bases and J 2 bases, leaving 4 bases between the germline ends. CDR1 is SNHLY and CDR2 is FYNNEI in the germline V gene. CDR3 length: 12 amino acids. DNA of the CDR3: TGTGCCAGCAGCCATAACACCGGGGAGCTGTTTTTT. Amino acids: CASSHNTGELFF.

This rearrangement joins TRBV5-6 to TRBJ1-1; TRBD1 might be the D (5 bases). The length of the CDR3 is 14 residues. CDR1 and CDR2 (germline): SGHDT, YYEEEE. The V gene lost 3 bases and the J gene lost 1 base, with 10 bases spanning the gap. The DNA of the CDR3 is TGTGCCAGCAGCTCAGGGTCGGGGAACACTGAAGCTTTCTTT. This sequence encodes CASSSGSGNTEAFF.

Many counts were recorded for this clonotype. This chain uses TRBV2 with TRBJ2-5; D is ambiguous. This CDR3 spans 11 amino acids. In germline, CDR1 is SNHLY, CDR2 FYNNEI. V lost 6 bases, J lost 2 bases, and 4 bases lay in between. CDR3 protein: CASSRQETQYF. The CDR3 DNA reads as TGTGCCAGCAGCCGACAAGAGACCCAGTACTTC.

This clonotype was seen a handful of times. CDR3 nucleotides: TGTGCCAGCAGTCGGTCCGACAATGAGCAGTTCTTC. Its protein is CASSRSDNEQFF. V and J are TRBV27 and TRBJ2-1; D ambiguous. Trimming took 5 bases from V and 5 from J, leaving 7 bases between them. The length of the CDR3 is 12 residues. The germline V gene has CDR1 MNHEY and CDR2 SMNVEV (reference sequence).

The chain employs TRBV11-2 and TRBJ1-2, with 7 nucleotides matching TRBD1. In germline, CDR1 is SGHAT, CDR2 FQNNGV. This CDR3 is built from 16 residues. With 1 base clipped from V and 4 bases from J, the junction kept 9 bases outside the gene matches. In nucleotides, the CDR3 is TGTGCCAGCAGCTTAGCTCCGGGACAGCCACTCTATGGCTACACCTTC. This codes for CASSLAPGQPLYGYTF.

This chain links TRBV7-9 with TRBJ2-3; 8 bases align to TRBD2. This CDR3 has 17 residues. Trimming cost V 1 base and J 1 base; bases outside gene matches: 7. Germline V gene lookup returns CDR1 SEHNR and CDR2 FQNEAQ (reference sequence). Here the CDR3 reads CASSLGPAGGGTDTQYF. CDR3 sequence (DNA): TGTGCCAGCAGCTTAGGCCCCGCGGGGGGAGGCACAGATACGCAGTATTTT.

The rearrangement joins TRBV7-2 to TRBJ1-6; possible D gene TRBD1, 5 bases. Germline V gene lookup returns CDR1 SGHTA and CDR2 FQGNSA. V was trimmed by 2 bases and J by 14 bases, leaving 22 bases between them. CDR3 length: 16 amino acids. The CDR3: CASSLRGAAFFVALHF. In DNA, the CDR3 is TGTGCCAGCAGCTTAAGAGGGGCCGCCTTTTTTGTGGCCCTCCACTTT.